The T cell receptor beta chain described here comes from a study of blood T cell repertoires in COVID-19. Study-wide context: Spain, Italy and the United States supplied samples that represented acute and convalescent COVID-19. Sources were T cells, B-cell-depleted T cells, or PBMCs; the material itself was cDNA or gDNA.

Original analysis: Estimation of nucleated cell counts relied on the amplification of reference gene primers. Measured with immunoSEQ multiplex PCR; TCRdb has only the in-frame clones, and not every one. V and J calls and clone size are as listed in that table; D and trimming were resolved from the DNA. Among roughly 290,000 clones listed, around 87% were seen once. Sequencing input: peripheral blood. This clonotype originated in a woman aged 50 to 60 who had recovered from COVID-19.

Here the CDR3 DNA reads TGTGCCACCAGCAGAGATCGACAGTTTAATTCACCCCTCCACTTT. It codes for CATSRDRQFNSPLHF. This sequence joins TRBV15 and TRBJ1-6; perhaps TRBD1 as D (5 bases). CDR1 is LNHNV and CDR2 is YYDKDF in the germline V gene (reference sequence). The CDR3 covers 15 residues. Between the trimmed V and J ends, which lost 0 bases and 6 bases, there was a span of 9 bases.